These 26 T cell receptor beta chains were all obtained from the same sample, sequenced in a study of beta chain features in type 1 diabetes. Study-wide results and caveats: TCRB CDR3s from Type 1 diabetes patients were moderately but significantly shorter in all four CD4+ subsets.

The sequenced template was cDNA made from the entire isolated RNA. Method: immunoSEQ multiplex PCR; TCRdb's copy keeps in-frame clones and lacks some. The sample lists about 650,000 clones, 12% occurring once. Antigens for these TCRs are unknown. Sample: naive CD4+ T cells from blood. These receptors were taken from a young man with type 1 diabetes.

The chain recombines TRBV9 with TRBJ2-5; D unresolved. CDR1 SGDLS and CDR2 YYNGEE come from the germline V gene. Trimming left V 0 bases short and J 4 bases short, with 16 bases between. The CDR3 runs to 16 residues. DNA of the CDR3: TGTGCCAGCAGCGTAGGGGCTTCGGGCTTTCGAGAGACCCAGTACTTC. Translation: CASSVGASGFRETQYF. The whole variable domain, filled in from reference TRBV9 and TRBJ2-5, reads DSGVTQTPKHLITATGQRVTLRCSPRSGDLSVYWYQQSLDQGLQFLIQYYNGEERAKGNILERFSAQQFPDLHSELNLSSLELGDSALYFCASSVGASGFRETQYFGPGTRLLVL.

This clone was recorded a few times. The gene calls are TRBV10-3 and TRBJ2-1; D might be TRBD2 (5 bases). The CDR3 loop spans 12 amino acids. Trimming left V 4 bases short and J 7 bases short, with 8 bases between. Germline V gene data show CDR1 as ENHRY and CDR2 as SYGVKD. The CDR3 DNA is TGTGCCATCAGTGGAGGGATGAATGAGCAGTTCTTC. It yields the protein CAISGGMNEQFF.

A few counts support this clone. The same CDR3 can be traced to other DNA sequences in this sample. The CDR3 DNA reads as TGTGCCAGCAGCCCTCGGGGCTATGGCTACACCTTC. As protein: CASSPRGYGYTF. The chain employs TRBV9 and TRBJ1-2; D gene unclear. The CDR3 has 12 amino acids. Germline V gene lookup returns CDR1 SGDLS and CDR2 YYNGEE. The ends were cut back, 4 bases at V and 4 bases at J, with 8 bases in the middle.

CDR3 DNA: TGTGCCAGCAGCCGACACGCGCTTGGCAGGGGCTATGGCTACACCTTC. This translates into CASSRHALGRGYGYTF. The chain uses TRBV28 and TRBJ1-2; TRBD1 might be the D (6 bases). This CDR3 has 16 amino acids. V was clipped by 6 bases and J by 4 bases, with 21 bases between them. CDR1 is MDHEN and CDR2 is SYDVKM in the germline V gene.

This clone appeared a few times. This chain links TRBV29-1 with TRBJ1-2; D is possibly TRBD1 (5 bases). Germline CDR1 SQVTM, CDR2 ANQGSEA. CDR3 length equals 12 residues. The V end was cut by 7 bases, the J end by 0 bases, with 9 bases between. The CDR3 here is CSAVGANYGYTF. In nucleotides, the CDR3 is TGCAGCGCCGTGGGGGCTAACTATGGCTACACCTTC. The complete variable domain, with remaining parts taken from reference TRBV29-1 and TRBJ1-2, reads SAVISQKPSRDICQRGTSLTIQCQVDSQVTMMFWYRQQPGQSLTLIATANQGSEATYESGFVIDKFPISRPNLTFSTLTVSNMSPEDSSIYLCSAVGANYGYTFGSGTRLTVV.

The chain employs TRBV29-1 and TRBJ2-2; TRBD2 agrees at 7 bases. Germline V gene lookup returns CDR1 SQVTM and CDR2 ANQGSEA. V shed 6 bases, J shed 3 bases, and the junction held 7 bases outside the gene matches. The CDR3 loop spans 14 amino acids. The CDR3 DNA reads TGCAGCGTCCCAAGACGGGAGGACACCGGGGAGCTGTTTTTT. It specifies CSVPRREDTGELFF.

This clone came up a few times. One junction end does not reproduce the germline sequence, and a read error may be involved. The chain carries TRBV7-7 and TRBJ1-2; possibly TRBD1 for D (6 bases). This CDR3 comprises 15 residues. Germline CDR1 reads SSHAT; CDR2 reads FNYEAQ (reference sequence). CDR3 nucleotide sequence: TGTGCTAGCAGCTCTAGGGGGGGCCAGACCTATGGCTACACCTTC. Its translation is CASSSRGGQTYGYTF.

The chain combines TRBV5-6 with TRBJ1-2, with D perhaps matching TRBD1 (6 bases). V was pared by 4 bases and J by 2 bases, with 18 bases between. Germline V CDR1 and CDR2: SGHDT, YYEEEE. The CDR3 has 16 amino acids. The DNA for the CDR3 is TGTGCCAGCAGCCCCAAGGGACACCTCAGGAACTATGGCTACACCTTC. Protein product: CASSPKGHLRNYGYTF.

The V gene is TRBV2, the J gene TRBJ2-1; possibly TRBD1 or TRBD2 for D (5 bases each). V shed 2 bases and J shed 5 bases, with 16 bases lying between them. The CDR3 is 16 amino acids. Germline values: CDR1 SNHLY, CDR2 FYNNEI. The CDR3: CASSEWGPITDNEQFF. The CDR3 DNA reads TGTGCCAGCAGTGAATGGGGACCTATCACAGACAATGAGCAGTTCTTC.

This clone was observed a handful of times. The chain joins TRBV7-3 to TRBJ2-1; 10 nucleotides agree with TRBD2. V lost 0 bases to trimming and J lost 5 bases; unmatched junction nucleotides: 1. Germline-derived CDR1 and CDR2 are SGHTA and FQGTGA. CDR3 length equals 15 residues. CDR3 sequence (DNA): TGTGCCAGCAGCTTAACGCTAGCGGGGGACAATGAGCAGTTCTTC. Amino acid sequence: CASSLTLAGDNEQFF.

There are a few counts of this clone. The chain recombines TRBV30 with TRBJ2-7; no definite D call. Trimming took 7 bases from V and 5 from J, leaving 18 bases between them. Germline V gives CDR1 GTSNPN, CDR2 SVGIG (reference sequence). This CDR3 region has 13 residues. The CDR3 bases are TGTGCCTTCCATGCTCGACATAACGACGAGCAGTACTTC. This encodes CAFHARHNDEQYF.

The V and J genes are TRBV9 and TRBJ1-5; D not certain. CDR1 and CDR2 from the germline V gene are SGDLS and YYNGEE. Trimming took 0 bases from V and 7 from J, leaving 8 bases between them. The CDR3 totals 13 residues. The CDR3 DNA reads TGTGCCAGCAGCGTAGCCGGGAAGCAGCCCCAGCATTTT. Translated: CASSVAGKQPQHF.

This clone was observed a handful of times. Additional DNA sequences in this sample encode the identical CDR3. As DNA, the CDR3 is TGTGCCAGCTCACCAGGGACAGTCGACTACGAGCAGTACTTC. Encoded protein: CASSPGTVDYEQYF. V is TRBV18 and J is TRBJ2-7; TRBD1 agrees at 7 bases. This CDR3 comprises 14 residues. The V segment lost 2 bases and the J segment 3 bases; nucleotides outside the gene matches: 4. Germline loops: CDR1 KGHSH, CDR2 LQKENI.

This clone has only a few counts. The genes are TRBV6-5 and TRBJ1-3; no clear D. The germline V gene has CDR1 MNHEY and CDR2 SVGAGI. The CDR3 is 13 residues long. Trimming took off 7 bases at V and 2 bases at J, with 9 bases between the two ends. The CDR3 nucleotides read TGTGCCAGCATGGGTGGCCCTGGAAACACCATATATTTT. Its translation: CASMGGPGNTIYF.

The chain couples TRBV19 to TRBJ1-4; possibly TRBD1 for D (5 bases). Trimming took 3 bases from V and 7 from J, leaving 12 bases between them. The germline CDR1 and CDR2 sequences are LNHDA and SQIVND (reference sequence). This CDR3 is built from 14 residues. CDR3 in DNA: TGTGCCAGTAGTATTGGAGACAGTGGTGAAAAACTGTTTTTT. Residues: CASSIGDSGEKLFF.

The V call is TRBV18, the J call TRBJ1-1; 8 bases agree with TRBD1. Unmatched junction bases numbered 7, after V lost 1 base and J lost 3 bases. CDR3 length: 16 residues. Germline V gives CDR1 KGHSH, CDR2 LQKENI. The CDR3 nucleotides read TGTGCCAGCTCACCACGGCAGGGGGCATCGGACACTGAAGCTTTCTTT. It is translated as CASSPRQGASDTEAFF.

This clone was detected a few times. J is TRBJ2-7 and V is TRBV6-5, with TRBD1 matching 7 bases. The germline V gene has CDR1 MNHEY and CDR2 SVGAGI. This CDR3 spans 12 amino acids. The junction had 5 bases not matched to a gene; V was cut back by 6 bases and J by 6 bases. CDR3 coding DNA: TGTGCCAGCAGCAATACAGGGGTCGAGCAGTACTTC. This gives the protein CASSNTGVEQYF.

The chain couples TRBV4-3 to TRBJ2-2; D is possibly TRBD2 (6 bases). This CDR3 is built from 16 residues. V was shortened by 5 bases and J by 1 base, with 14 bases between the two germline ends. In germline, CDR1 is LGHNA, CDR2 YSLEER. The CDR3 nucleotides are TGCGCCAGCAGCACCGCGACAGCGGGGAACACCGGGGAGCTGTTTTTT. Its translation: CASSTATAGNTGELFF.

There are a few counts of this clone. This chain connects TRBV19 to TRBJ2-6; D is uncertain. V gave up 2 bases and J gave up 2 bases, with 10 bases separating them. This CDR3 has 16 amino acids. In germline, CDR1 is LNHDA, CDR2 SQIVND (reference sequence). Here the CDR3 reads CASSINRAAGANVLTF. The CDR3 region has the DNA TGTGCCAGTAGTATAAACCGGGCGGCTGGGGCCAACGTCCTGACTTTC.

A few counts support this clone. The chain has TRBV7-2 and TRBJ2-3; the match to TRBD2 covers 12 bases. Germline-derived CDR1 and CDR2 are SGHTA and FQGNSA. The length of the CDR3 is 16 residues. V shed 5 bases, J shed 4 bases, and the junction held 7 bases outside the gene matches. This CDR3 is CASSRSSGGASDTQYF. CDR3 DNA sequence: TGTGCCAGCAGCAGGTCTAGCGGGGGGGCATCAGATACGCAGTATTTT.

The table lists this clone with a few counts. The sample has other DNA sequences that encode this CDR3 too. The genes are TRBV30 and TRBJ1-6; TRBD1 is a possible D gene (5 bases). The CDR3 runs to 15 residues. CDR1 is GTSNPN and CDR2 is SVGIG in the germline V gene (reference sequence). The V end lost 3 bases, the J end lost 10 bases, and 19 bases lay between the germline ends. The CDR3 DNA follows: TGTGCCTGGAGGGTTCCCCACGGGCCAGGGTCACCCCTCCACTTT. Its translation is CAWRVPHGPGSPLHF.

The rearrangement joins TRBV4-3 to TRBJ1-2; TRBD1 is a possible D gene (5 bases). Germline V gene lookup returns CDR1 LGHNA and CDR2 YSLEER. The CDR3 is made up of 13 amino acids. V lost 5 bases and J lost 8, with 15 bases in between. The CDR3 loop reads CASSYLPTEGYTF. The CDR3 coding sequence is TGCGCCAGCAGCTACTTACCGACAGAAGGCTACACCTTC.

The chain recombines TRBV29-1 with TRBJ1-5, with a tentative D call TRBD1 (5 bases). V dropped 6 bases and J dropped 5 bases, with 11 bases sitting between them. This CDR3 region has 12 residues. The germline V gene encodes CDR1 SQVTM and CDR2 ANQGSEA. CDR3 DNA sequence: TGCAGCGTAGGGGACTTTGATCAGCCCCAGCATTTT. This translates into CSVGDFDQPQHF.

The V gene is TRBV7-9, the J gene TRBJ1-1; D unresolved. Trimming stripped 1 base from V and 1 base from J, with 10 bases between. CDR1 and CDR2 from the germline V gene are SEHNR and FQNEAQ (reference sequence). The CDR3 is 15 residues long. The CDR3 here is CASSLVRPSNTEAFF. CDR3 DNA: TGTGCCAGCAGCTTAGTTCGGCCTTCGAACACTGAAGCTTTCTTT.

This clone was recorded only once. This chain connects TRBV2 to TRBJ1-5; D may be TRBD1 (5 bases). V was clipped by 5 bases and J by 0 bases, with 20 bases between them. Looked up from germline, CDR1 is SNHLY and CDR2 is FYNNEI. The CDR3 spans 18 residues. The CDR3 bases are TGTGCCAGCAGTACCCACCGGGGGAGAGATACTAGCAATCAGCCCCAGCATTTT. Its translation is CASSTHRGRDTSNQPQHF. The full variable domain, rest sourced from reference TRBV2 and TRBJ1-5, is EPEVTQTPSHQVTQMGQEVILRCVPISNHLYFYWYRQILGQKVEFLVSFYNNEISEKSEIFDDQFSVERPDGSNFTLKIRSTKLEDSAMYFCASSTHRGRDTSNQPQHFGDGTRLSIL.

This clone was found a few times. The CDR3 sequence is CASSPVFMSGADEQFF. The CDR3 DNA follows: TGTGCCAGCAGCCCTGTTTTTATGTCCGGGGCGGATGAGCAGTTCTTC. The chain couples TRBV7-2 to TRBJ2-1; D is possibly TRBD1 or TRBD2 (5 bases each). V dropped 5 bases and J dropped 8 bases, with 22 bases sitting between them. The CDR3 length is 16 residues. The germline V gene has CDR1 SGHTA and CDR2 FQGNSA. The whole variable domain, filled in from reference TRBV7-2 and TRBJ2-1, reads GAGVSQSPSNKVTEKGKDVELRCDPISGHTALYWYRQSLGQGLEFLIYFQGNSAPDKSGLPSDRFSAERTGGSVSTLTIQRTQQEDSAVYLCASSPVFMSGADEQFFGPGTRLTVL.